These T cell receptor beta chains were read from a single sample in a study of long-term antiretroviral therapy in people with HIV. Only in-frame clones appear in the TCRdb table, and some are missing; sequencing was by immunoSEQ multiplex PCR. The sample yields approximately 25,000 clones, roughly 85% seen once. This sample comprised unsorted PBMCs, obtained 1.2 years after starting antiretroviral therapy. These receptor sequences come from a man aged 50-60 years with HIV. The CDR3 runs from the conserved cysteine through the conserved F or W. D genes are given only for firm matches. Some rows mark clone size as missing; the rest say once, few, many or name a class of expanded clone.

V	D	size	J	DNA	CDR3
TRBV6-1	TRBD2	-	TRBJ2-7	TGTGCCAGCAGTGCGGTCGAGCGGGGGAAATACGAGCAGTACTTC	CASSAVERGKYEQYF
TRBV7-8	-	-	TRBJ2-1	TGTGCCAGCAGCTTAGCGGAGGGGTCCTACAATGAGCAGTTCTTC	CASSLAEGSYNEQFF
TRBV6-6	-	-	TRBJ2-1	TGTGCCAGCAGTTACGCGGCGGAGGGGGATGAGCAGTTCTTC	CASSYAAEGDEQFF
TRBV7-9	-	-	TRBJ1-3	TGTGCCAGCAGCTTAGCATCCGGCCGGGACACCATATATTTT	CASSLASGRDTIYF
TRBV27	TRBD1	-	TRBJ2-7	TGTGCCAGCAGTCCAGGGGGTCCCTACGAGCAGTACTTC	CASSPGGPYEQYF
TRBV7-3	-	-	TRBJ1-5	TGTGCCAGCAGCCAGGGGAGGGATAGCAATCAGCCCCAGCATTTT	CASSQGRDSNQPQHF
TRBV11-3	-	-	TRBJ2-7	TGTGCCAGCAGCTTACAGGGAGACGAGCAGTACTTC	CASSLQGDEQYF
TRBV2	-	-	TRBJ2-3	TGTGCCAGCAGTGTGGACAGCACCTGGGATACGCAGTATTTT	CASSVDSTWDTQYF
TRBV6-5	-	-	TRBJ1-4	TGTGCCACTACCAAAGGGGGAAGGAATGAAAAACTGTTTTTT	CATTKGGRNEKLFF
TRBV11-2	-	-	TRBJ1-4	TGTGCCAGCAGCTTAATGGGTGGAGGGGGTGAAAAACTGTTTTTT	CASSLMGGGGEKLFF
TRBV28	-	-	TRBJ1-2	TGTGCCAGCAGCTGGGGGGGTGGCTACACCTTC	CASSWGGGYTF
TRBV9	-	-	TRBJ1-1	TGTGCCAGCAGCGTAGCTATGGGGAGTGAAGCTTTCTTT	CASSVAMGSEAFF
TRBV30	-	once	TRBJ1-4	TGTGCCTGGAGTGGGACAGCGTTTAATGAAAAACTGTTTTTT	CAWSGTAFNEKLFF
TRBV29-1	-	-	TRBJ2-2	TGCAGCGTCGCAAGGCGGCGGAACACCGGGGAGCTGTTTTTT	CSVARRRNTGELFF
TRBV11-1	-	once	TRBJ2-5	TGTGCCAGCAGCTTAAATTGGGCTAGTAGTGGAGAGACCCAGTACTTC	CASSLNWASSGETQYF
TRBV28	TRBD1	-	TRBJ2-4	TGTGCCAGCAGTTTACCCGGGACAGGGGTCAAAAACATTCAGTACTTC	CASSLPGTGVKNIQYF
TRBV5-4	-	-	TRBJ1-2	TGTGCCAGCAGCTTGGCACTCACGGGGGGCCGGGGCTACACCTTC	CASSLALTGGRGYTF
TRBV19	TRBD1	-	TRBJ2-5	TGTGCCAGTAGTCCAGGACAGGGCCAAGAGACCCAGTACTTC	CASSPGQGQETQYF
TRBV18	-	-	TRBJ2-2	TGTGCCAGCTCACCAGAAGCTGCGGCAGCAAACACCGGGGAGCTGTTTTTT	CASSPEAAAANTGELFF
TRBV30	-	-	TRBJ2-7	TGTGCCTGGAGTAAGACGGTGGGCAGATCCTACGAGCAGTACTTC	CAWSKTVGRSYEQYF
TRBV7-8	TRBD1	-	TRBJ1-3	TGTGCCAGCAGCTCCGACCGGGACAGGGGTGGAAACACCATATATTTT	CASSSDRDRGGNTIYF
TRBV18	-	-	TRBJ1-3	TGTGCCAGCTCACCACCAAGTCGAGCGATCTCTGGAAACACCATATATTTT	CASSPPSRAISGNTIYF